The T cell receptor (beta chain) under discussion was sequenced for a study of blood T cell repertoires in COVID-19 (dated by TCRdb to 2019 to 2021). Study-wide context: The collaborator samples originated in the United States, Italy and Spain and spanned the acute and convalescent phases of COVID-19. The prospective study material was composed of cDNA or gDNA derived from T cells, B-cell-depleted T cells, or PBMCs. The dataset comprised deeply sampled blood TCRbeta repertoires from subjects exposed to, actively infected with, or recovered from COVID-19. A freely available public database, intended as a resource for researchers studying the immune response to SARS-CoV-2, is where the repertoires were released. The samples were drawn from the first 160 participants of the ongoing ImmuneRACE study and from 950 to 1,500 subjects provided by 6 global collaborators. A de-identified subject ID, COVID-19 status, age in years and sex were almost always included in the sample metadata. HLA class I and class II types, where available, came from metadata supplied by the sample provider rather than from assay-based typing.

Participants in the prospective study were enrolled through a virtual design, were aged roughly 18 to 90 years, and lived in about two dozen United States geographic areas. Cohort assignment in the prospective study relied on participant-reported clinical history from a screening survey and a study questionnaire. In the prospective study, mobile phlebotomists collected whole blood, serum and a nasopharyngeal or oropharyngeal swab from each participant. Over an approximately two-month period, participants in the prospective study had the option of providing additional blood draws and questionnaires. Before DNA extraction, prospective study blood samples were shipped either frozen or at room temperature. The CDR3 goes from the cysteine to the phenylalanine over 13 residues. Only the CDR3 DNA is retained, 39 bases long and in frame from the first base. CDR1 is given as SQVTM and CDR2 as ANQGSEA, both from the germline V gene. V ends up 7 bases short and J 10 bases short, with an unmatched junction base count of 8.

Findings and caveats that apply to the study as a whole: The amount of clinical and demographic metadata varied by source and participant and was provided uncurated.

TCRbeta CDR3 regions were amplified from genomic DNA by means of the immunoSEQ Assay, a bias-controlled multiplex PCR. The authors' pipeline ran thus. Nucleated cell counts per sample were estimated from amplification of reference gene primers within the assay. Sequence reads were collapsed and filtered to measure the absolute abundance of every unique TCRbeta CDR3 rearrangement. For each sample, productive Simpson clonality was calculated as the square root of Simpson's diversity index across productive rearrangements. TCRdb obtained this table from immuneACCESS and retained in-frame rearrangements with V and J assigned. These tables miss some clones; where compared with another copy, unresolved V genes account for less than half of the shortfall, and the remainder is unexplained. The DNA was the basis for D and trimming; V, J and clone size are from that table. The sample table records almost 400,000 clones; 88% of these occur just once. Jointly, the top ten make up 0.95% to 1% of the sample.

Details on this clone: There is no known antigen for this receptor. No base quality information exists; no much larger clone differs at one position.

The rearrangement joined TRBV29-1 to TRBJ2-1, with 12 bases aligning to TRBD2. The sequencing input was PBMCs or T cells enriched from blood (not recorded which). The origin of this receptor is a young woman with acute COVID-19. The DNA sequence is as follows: TGCAGCGCACAGACTAGCGGGGGCGTCGAGCAGTTCTTC. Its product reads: CSAQTSGGVEQFF.